The present T cell receptor (beta chain) was sequenced within a study of shared clonotypes between healthy human individuals (TCRdb year 2020). The study in broad terms: The cohort comprised two women and a few men aged 18 to 49 years. Blood TCR repertoires of five healthy adults were deeply sequenced to estimate repertoire size and the extent of clonotype sharing between individuals. To increase sequencing depth and limit assay-specific biases, TCR repertoire library preparation and sequencing were carried out by different laboratories using diverse techniques. For each donor, CD4 naive and CD4 memory were each run on three plates, CD8 naive on two plates, and CD8 memory on one plate. Leukapheresis yielded between about 0.85 and 10 billion PBMCs per donor. Summary of the overall study and its limitations: Sharing across four donors was observed for approximately 5% of naive CD4, under 4% of naive CD8, 2% to 2.5% of memory CD4, and roughly 0.4% of memory CD8 clonotypes. Sampling was limited to blood, and TCR repertoires in tissue likely differ from TCR repertoires in blood. Because the study included a small number of donors, the genetic and exposure-history diversity represented was limited. Rarefaction of sorted-subset datasets indicated incomplete sequencing despite the large sequencing depth. Naive subsets generally had larger estimated clonotype richness than memory subsets. Pairwise subsampling indicated that sequencing depth was expected to affect the degree of clonotype sharing among donors. Higher generation probabilities were observed for clonotypes shared by all four sorted-subset donors than for non-shared clonotypes.

Measured from the cysteine to the phenylalanine, the CDR3 is 15 residues long. Left in the record is the CDR3 DNA by itself, 45 bases read in frame from the first base. V loses 1 base, J loses 3 bases, and the germline ends lie 9 bases apart. For CDR1 and CDR2, the germline V gene lists SGHVS and FQNEAQ. Using the deep immunoSEQ assay, multiplex PCR amplified TCR CDR3 regions from genomic DNA. Extracted genomic DNA from each cell subset was spread evenly across all wells of several immunoSEQ 96-well plates, with each plate serving as a replicate. Each replicate PCR for sorted subsets received approximately 220 ng genomic DNA, equal to tens of thousands of T cell genomes. The purified libraries were quantified using a Qubit 3.0 fluorometer, sized with a Bioanalyzer 2100, and then quantified again using the KAPA Library Quantification kit. Every immunoSEQ 96-well plate was sequenced on a separate single-read 150-cycle Illumina NextSeq 550 flow cell. The published analysis was carried out like this. Because only junctional sequences without quality scores were contained in the immunoSEQ output, filtering matching that applied to full-length reads could not be performed. To assign V/J genes and CDR3, sequences were annotated using PyIR, a Python wrapper for IgBLAST v1.9, with IMGT germline references. Reads with weak V/J assignments (E-value above 1e-6), missing CDR3, stop codons, out-of-frame junctions, or ambiguous translated residues were removed. V3J clonotypes were defined by identical inferred V gene, J gene, and CDR3 amino acid sequence. The percentage overlap between two repertoires was calculated by dividing the number of shared unique clonotypes by the size of the smaller repertoire. RTK rarefaction, the Chao1 estimator, and Recon v2.1 estimates of unobserved clonotypes were used to assess repertoire richness. OLGA was used to compute generation probabilities for all TCRbeta clonotypes that the gDNA method yielded from four donors. In TCRdb, the immuneACCESS table is reduced to in-frame sequences with V and J assigned. These tables do not hold every clone; where another copy was compared, an unresolved V gene accounts for under half, and the others remain unexplained. V, J and clone size are those of that table, while D and trimming were read from the DNA. Counted in this sample were under 1,100,000 clones; about 75% of them appeared once. In total, the top ten clones hold about 1.4% of the sample.

This clone was picked up a small number of times. Its antigen target is currently unknown. No base-level quality is on record; no much larger clone is a single base apart. The same CDR3 is also encoded by other DNA sequences in this sample. Donors were healthy HIV-negative adults with no recently reported acute infections or vaccinations. Every donor was a Caucasian adult living in Nashville, Tennessee, USA. CD4+ T cells were enriched by magnetic negative selection, after which naive cells were positively selected on CD45RA and the negative fraction was taken as the memory subset. Blood was collected by leukapheresis, and PBMCs were isolated by Ficoll-Histopaque density gradient centrifugation and then cryopreserved in liquid nitrogen vapor phase. Purity and quantity of every magnetically sorted T cell population were checked by analytical flow cytometry. Genomic DNA was isolated from each sorted fraction and quantified by UV absorbance on a Nanodrop 2000c.

This receptor chain uses TRBV7-8 and TRBJ1-4, with no D gene named confidently. Sequenced material: memory CD4+ T cells sorted from blood. The cell subset or site label for this specimen denotes: CD45RA-negative fraction. The receptor was isolated from a man between 18 and 29 years old in good health. The nucleotides read TGTGCCAGCAGCTTAGTGGGCGGTCCTAATGAAAAACTGTTTTTT. It is translated as CASSLVGGPNEKLFF.